This paragraph reports one TCR beta chain. Trimming removed 5 bases at V and 5 bases at J, with 12 bases between. In germline, CDR1 is SGHAT, CDR2 FQNNGV. The CDR3 extends over 13 amino acids. The data were taken from a study of blood T cell repertoires in COVID-19. Using immunoSEQ multiplex PCR, the repertoire was profiled, and TCRdb retains in-frame clones only, with some absent. The repertoire consists of roughly 220,000 clones, with roughly 80% occurring once and the leading ten covering under 1.5%. The source is a woman aged 40 to 55 with acute COVID-19. Input material: PBMCs or T cells enriched from blood (not recorded which). This chain uses TRBV11-2 with TRBJ1-2; possible D gene TRBD1, 5 bases. CDR3 loop: CASSQTDVYGYTF. DNA for the CDR3: TGTGCCAGCAGCCAGACAGATGTTTATGGCTACACCTTC.